This TCR beta chain was sequenced in a study of CD8 T cells in ankylosing spondylitis. Notes on the study in general: Clones linked with disease were CD8+ and fairly uncommon in the peripheral blood. Typical of ankylosing spondylitis blood, it appeared, was a TCR beta motif of several highly homologous variants.

Each TCR beta library was made by quantitative 5'-RACE that incorporated molecular barcodes. One entry per CDR3 protein results from TCRdb running MiXCR on the 5' RACE reads. The sample shows around 150,000 distinct CDR3 sequences, under 45% of them seen only once. To note about this clonotype: Its antigen is not known.

The CDR3 runs 15 residues. CDR1 is SGHVS and CDR2 is FQNEAQ in the germline V gene. The V gene lost 3 bases and the J gene lost 0 bases, with 8 bases spanning the gap. The receptor's source is a male donor with ankylosing spondylitis. The sequencing input was synovial fluid, either unsorted or a sorted T cell fraction (not recorded which). The chain recombines TRBV7-8 with TRBJ1-4; possibly TRBD1 for D (6 bases). CDR3 region: CASSFGGTTNEKLFF. The CDR3 DNA is TGTGCCAGCAGCTTCGGGGGCACAACTAATGAAAAACTGTTTTTT. The entire variable domain, with the rest obtained from reference TRBV7-8 and TRBJ1-4, is as follows: GAGVSQSPRYKVAKRGQDVALRCDPISGHVSLFWYQQALGQGPEFLTYFQNEAQLDKSGLPSDRFFAERPEGSVSTLKIQRTQQEDSAVYLCASSFGGTTNEKLFFGSGTQLSVL.